This TCR beta chain was sequenced during a study of metastatic and nonmetastatic thyroid tumors. Overall study: Both malignant and benign thyroid patients supplied peripheral blood and tumor or nodule tissue samples, across which the repertoires of these patients were then compared. Points from the study as a whole: It was reported that TCR beta diversity was significantly higher in malignant thyroid tumors than benign nodules, in blood and tumor.

Authors' data handling: Researchers built a distant-metastasis classifier for papillary thyroid cancer that drew on CDR3 differences across clinicopathological groups. TCRdb re-processed the PCR reads through MiXCR. The V and J calls reflect TCRdb's pipeline rather than the authors' work. The sample holds around 15,000 clones; roughly a fifth are singletons and the top ten take roughly 14%. All patients were treatment-naive before thyroid surgery. This clone came up a few times. Its antigen is not known. A junction end diverges from the germline sequence, so it may reflect a read error. The V gene's germline CDR1 is ENHRY and CDR2 SYGVKD. There are 14 residues in the CDR3.

This TCR was recovered from a female donor with papillary thyroid cancer or a benign thyroid nodule (not recorded which). Some clones in this sample may be carry-over from other donors' samples. V is TRBV10-3 and J is TRBJ1-1; 7 positions agree with TRBD1. Source material: blood. CDR3 sequence (DNA): TGTGCCATCATACCGGACAGGTCGAACACTGAAGCTCTCTTT. Protein: CAIIPDRSNTEALF.